Here is one T cell receptor (beta chain) with its context. The sample comes from a study of CD8+ T cells in alopecia areata. V lost 0 bases and J 1 base, leaving 9 bases between the germline ends. The CDR3 contains 14 residues. The germline gives CDR1 GTSNPN, CDR2 SVGIG (reference sequence). Isolated RNA was reverse transcribed into cDNA used as the sequencing template. The data were produced by immunoSEQ multiplex PCR, yet TCRdb's version contains in-frame clones alone and is incomplete. The table lists around 150,000 clones, less than 65% of them singletons. This clonotype was sampled from a human donor in good health. The sequenced sample consisted of CD8+ T cells sorted from blood. V and J are TRBV30 and TRBJ1-1; D possibly corresponds to TRBD1 (5 bases). The CDR3 DNA is TGTGCCTGGAGTGTGGGACTCCAGAACACTGAAGCTTTCTTT. Protein sequence: CAWSVGLQNTEAFF.